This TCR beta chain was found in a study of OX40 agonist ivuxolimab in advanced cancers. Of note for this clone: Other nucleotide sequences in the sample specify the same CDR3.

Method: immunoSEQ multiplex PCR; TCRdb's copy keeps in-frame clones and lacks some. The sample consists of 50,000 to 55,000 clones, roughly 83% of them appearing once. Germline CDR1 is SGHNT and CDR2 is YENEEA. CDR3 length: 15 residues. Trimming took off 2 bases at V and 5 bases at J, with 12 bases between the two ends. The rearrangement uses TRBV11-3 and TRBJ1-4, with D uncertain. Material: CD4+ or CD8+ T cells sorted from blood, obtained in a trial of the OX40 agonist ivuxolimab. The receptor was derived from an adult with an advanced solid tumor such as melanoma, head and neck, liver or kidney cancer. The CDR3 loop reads CASSLSRATNEKLFF. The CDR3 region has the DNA TGTGCCAGCAGCTTATCAAGGGCGACGAATGAAAAACTGTTTTTT.